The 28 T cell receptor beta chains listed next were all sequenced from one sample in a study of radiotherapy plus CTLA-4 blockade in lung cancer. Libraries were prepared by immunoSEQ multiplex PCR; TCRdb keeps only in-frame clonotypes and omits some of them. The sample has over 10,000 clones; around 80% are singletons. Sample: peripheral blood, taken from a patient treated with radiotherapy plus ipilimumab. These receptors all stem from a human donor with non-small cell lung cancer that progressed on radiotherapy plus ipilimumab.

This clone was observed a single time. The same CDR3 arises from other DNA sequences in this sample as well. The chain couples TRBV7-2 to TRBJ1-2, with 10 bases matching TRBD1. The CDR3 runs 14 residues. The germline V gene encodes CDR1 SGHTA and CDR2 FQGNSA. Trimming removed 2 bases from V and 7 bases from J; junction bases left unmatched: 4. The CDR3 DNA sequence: TGTGCCAGCAGCTTACAGGACAGGGGGGGTGGCTACACCTTC. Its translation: CASSLQDRGGGYTF.

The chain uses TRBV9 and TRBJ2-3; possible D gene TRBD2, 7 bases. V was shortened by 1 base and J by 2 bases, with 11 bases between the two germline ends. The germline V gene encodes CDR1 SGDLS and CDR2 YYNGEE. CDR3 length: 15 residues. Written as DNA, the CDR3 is TGTGCCAGCAGCGTACCCGGGGGGCACACAGATACGCAGTATTTT. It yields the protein CASSVPGGHTDTQYF.

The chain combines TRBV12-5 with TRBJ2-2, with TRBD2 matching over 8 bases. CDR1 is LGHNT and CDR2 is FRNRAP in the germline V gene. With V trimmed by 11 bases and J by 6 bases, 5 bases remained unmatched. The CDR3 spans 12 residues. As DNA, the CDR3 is TGTGCTTCCGGGAGGGGGGCCGGGGAGCTGTTTTTT. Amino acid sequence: CASGRGAGELFF.

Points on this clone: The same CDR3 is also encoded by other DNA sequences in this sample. The CDR3 loop reads CASSQDLRQPQHF. As DNA, the CDR3 is TGCGCCAGCAGCCAAGATCTGCGTCAGCCCCAGCATTTT. The rearrangement uses TRBV4-1 and TRBJ1-5; D ambiguous. The germline CDR1 and CDR2 sequences are MGHRA and YSYEKL. V dropped 0 bases and J dropped 6 bases, with 6 bases sitting between them. This CDR3 spans 13 amino acids.

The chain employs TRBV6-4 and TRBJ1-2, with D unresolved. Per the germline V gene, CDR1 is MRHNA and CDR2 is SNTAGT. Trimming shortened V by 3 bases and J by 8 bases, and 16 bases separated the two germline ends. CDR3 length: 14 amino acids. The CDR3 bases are TGTGCCAGCAGTGAAGGCAGGTTGAGTCGAGGCTACACCTTC. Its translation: CASSEGRLSRGYTF.

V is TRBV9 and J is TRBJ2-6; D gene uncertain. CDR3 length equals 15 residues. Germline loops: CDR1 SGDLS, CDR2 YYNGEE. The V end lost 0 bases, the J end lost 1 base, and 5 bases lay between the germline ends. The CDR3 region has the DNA TGTGCCAGCAGCGTAGGCTATTCTGGGGCCAACGTCCTGACTTTC. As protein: CASSVGYSGANVLTF.

CDR3 bases: TGTGCCAGTACTCCGCCAGGTTGGGCCGGGAACACTGAAGCTTTCTTT. It encodes CASTPPGWAGNTEAFF. The chain has TRBV19 and TRBJ1-1; no reliable D call. Trimming took 7 bases from V and 1 from J, leaving 19 bases between them. This CDR3 spans 16 amino acids. CDR1 and CDR2 from the germline V gene are LNHDA and SQIVND (reference sequence).

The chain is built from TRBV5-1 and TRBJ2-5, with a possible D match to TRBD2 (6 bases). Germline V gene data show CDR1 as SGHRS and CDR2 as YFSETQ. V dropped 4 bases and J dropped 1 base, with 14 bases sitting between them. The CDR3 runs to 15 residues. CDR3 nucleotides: TGCGCCAGCAGCCCCCGGGGGTGGGCCCAAGAGACCCAGTACTTC. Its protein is CASSPRGWAQETQYF.

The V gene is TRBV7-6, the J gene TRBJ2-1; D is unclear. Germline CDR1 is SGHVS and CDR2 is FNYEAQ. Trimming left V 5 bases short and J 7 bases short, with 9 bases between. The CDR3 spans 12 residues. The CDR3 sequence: CASSPYKNEQFF. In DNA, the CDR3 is TGTGCCAGCAGCCCATACAAGAATGAGCAGTTCTTC.

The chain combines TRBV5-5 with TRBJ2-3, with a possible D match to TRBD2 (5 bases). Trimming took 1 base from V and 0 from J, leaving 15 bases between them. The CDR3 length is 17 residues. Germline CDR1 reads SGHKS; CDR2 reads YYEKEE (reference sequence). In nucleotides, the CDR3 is TGTGCCAGCAGCTTGATAGGAGGTGTTTCTAGCACAGATACGCAGTATTTT. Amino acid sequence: CASSLIGGVSSTDTQYF.

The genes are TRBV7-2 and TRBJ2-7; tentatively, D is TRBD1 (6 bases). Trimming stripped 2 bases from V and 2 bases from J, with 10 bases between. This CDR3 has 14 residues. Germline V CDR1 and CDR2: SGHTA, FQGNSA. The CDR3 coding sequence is TGTGCCAGCAGCTTAAGCCAGGGGCCCTACGAGCAGTACTTC. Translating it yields CASSLSQGPYEQYF.

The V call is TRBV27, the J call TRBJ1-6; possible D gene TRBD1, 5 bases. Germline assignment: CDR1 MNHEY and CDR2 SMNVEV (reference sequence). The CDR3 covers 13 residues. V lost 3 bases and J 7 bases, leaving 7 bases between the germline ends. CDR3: CASSFGANSPLHF. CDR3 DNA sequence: TGTGCCAGCAGTTTCGGGGCGAATTCACCCCTCCACTTT.

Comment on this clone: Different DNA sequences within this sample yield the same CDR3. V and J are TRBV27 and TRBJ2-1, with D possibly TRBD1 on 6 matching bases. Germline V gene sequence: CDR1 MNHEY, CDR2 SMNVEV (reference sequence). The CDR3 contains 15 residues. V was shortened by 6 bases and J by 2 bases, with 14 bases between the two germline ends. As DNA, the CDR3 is TGTGCCAGCAGCCCGATACAGGGTCCCTACAATGAGCAGTTCTTC. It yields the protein CASSPIQGPYNEQFF.

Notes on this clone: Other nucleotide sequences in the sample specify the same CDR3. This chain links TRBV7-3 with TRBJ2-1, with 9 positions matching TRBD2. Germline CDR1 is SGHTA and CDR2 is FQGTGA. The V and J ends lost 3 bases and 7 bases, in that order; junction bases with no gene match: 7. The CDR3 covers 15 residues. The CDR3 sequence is CASSLGLASRNEQFF. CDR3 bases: TGTGCCAGCAGCTTGGGACTAGCTTCGAGAAATGAGCAGTTCTTC.

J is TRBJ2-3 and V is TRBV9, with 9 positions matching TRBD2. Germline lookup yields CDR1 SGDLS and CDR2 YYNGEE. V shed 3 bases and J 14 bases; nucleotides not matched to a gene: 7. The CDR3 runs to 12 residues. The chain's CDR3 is CASSALAGTWYF. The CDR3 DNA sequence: TGTGCCAGCAGCGCCCTAGCGGGGACCTGGTATTTT.

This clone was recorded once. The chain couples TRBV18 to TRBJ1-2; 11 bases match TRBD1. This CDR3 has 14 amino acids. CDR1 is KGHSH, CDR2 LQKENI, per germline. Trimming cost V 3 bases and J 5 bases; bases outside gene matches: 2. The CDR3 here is CASSPGTGGYGYTF. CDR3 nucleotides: TGTGCCAGCTCACCCGGGACAGGGGGGTATGGCTACACCTTC.

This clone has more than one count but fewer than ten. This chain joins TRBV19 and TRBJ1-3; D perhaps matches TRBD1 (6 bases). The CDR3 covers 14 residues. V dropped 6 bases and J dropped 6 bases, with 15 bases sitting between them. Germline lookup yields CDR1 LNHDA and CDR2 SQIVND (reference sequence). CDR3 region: CASSTGTPLNTIYF. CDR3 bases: TGTGCCAGTAGCACCGGGACACCGCTAAACACCATATATTTT. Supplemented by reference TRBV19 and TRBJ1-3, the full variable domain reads DGGITQSPKYLFRKEGQNVTLSCEQNLNHDAMYWYRQDPGQGLRLIYYSQIVNDFQKGDIAEGYSVSREKKESFPLTVTSAQKNPTAFYLCASSTGTPLNTIYFGEGSWLTVV.

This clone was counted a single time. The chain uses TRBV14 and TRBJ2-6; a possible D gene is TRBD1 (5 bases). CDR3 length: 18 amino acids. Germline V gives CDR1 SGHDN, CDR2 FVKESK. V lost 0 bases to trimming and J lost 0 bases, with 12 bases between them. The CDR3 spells CASSQEFTGYSGANVLTF. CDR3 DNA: TGTGCCAGCAGCCAAGAGTTTACAGGATACTCTGGGGCCAACGTCCTGACTTTC.

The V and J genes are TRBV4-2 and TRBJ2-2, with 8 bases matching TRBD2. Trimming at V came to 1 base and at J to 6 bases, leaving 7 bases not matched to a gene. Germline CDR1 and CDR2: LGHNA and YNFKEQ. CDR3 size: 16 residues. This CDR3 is CASSQGLARWPGELFF. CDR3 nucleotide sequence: TGTGCCAGCAGCCAAGGACTAGCGAGGTGGCCCGGGGAGCTGTTTTTT.

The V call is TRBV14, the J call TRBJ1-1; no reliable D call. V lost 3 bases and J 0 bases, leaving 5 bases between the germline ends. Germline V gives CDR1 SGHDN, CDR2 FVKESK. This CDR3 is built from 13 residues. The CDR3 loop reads CASSQELNTEAFF. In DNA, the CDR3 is TGTGCCAGCAGCCAGGAATTGAACACTGAAGCTTTCTTT.

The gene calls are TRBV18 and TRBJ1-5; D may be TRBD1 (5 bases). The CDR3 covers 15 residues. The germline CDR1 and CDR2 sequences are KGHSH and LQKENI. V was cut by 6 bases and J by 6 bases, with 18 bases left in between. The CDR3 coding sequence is TGTGCCAGCTCCGGAACCCAGGGAGGGAGTCAGCCCCAGCATTTT. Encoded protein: CASSGTQGGSQPQHF.

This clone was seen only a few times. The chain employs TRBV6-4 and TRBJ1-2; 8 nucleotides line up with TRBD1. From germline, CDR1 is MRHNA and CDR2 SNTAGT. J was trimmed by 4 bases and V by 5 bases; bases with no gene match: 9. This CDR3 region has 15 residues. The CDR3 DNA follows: TGTGCCAGCAGTTTTACGACAGGGGAGGGCTATGGCTACACCTTC. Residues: CASSFTTGEGYGYTF.

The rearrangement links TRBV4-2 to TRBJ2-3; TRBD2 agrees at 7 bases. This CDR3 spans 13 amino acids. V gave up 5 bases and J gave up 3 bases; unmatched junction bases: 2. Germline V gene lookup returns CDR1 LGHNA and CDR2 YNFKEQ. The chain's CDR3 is CASSGGGTDTQYF. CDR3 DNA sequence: TGTGCCAGCAGCGGGGGGGGTACAGATACGCAGTATTTT.

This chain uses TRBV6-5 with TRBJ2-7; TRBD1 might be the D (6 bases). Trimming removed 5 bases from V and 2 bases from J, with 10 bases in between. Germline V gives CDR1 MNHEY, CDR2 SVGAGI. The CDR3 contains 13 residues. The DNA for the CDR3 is TGTGCCAGCAGTGAACAGGGAACCTACGAGCAGTACTTC. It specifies CASSEQGTYEQYF.

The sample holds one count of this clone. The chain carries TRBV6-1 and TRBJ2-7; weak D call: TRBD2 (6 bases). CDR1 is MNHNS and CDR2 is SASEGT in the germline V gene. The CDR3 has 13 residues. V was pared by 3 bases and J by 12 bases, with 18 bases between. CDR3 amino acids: CASSDQGGSVLYF. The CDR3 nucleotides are TGTGCCAGCAGTGATCAGGGAGGTTCTGTATTGTACTTC.

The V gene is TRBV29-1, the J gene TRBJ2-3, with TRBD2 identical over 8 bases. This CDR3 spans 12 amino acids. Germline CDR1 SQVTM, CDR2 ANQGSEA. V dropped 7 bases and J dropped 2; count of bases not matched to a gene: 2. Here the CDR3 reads CSDSGATDTQYF. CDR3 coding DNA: TGCAGCGATAGCGGGGCCACAGATACGCAGTATTTT.

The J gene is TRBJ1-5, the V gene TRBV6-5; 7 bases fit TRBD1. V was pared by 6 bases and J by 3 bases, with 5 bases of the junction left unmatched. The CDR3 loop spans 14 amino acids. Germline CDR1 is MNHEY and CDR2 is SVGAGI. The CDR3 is CASRPQGINQPQHF. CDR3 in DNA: TGTGCCAGCAGACCACAGGGGATCAATCAGCCCCAGCATTTT.

The CDR3 region has the DNA TGTGCCAGCAGTCCCCGGGTCGCCAAAAACATTCAGTACTTC. It translates to CASSPRVAKNIQYF. The chain recombines TRBV27 with TRBJ2-4; D unclear. This CDR3 has 14 residues. V lost 5 bases and J lost 1, with 9 bases in between. Germline assignment: CDR1 MNHEY and CDR2 SMNVEV (reference sequence).